The rows below give T cell receptor beta chains drawn from one sample of a study of T cells expressing NK-cell markers. TCRdb reprocessed the 5' RACE reads and keeps a single row for each CDR3 protein, giving no DNA. Recorded here are approximately 440,000 distinct CDR3 sequences; the top ten clones represent approximately 1.5%. Specimen: blood T cells: a sorted CD56 or NKG2C T cell subset, CD4+ or CD8+ T cells, or bulk PBMC T cells (not recorded which). Every receptor here comes from a woman in her forties or fifties in good health. The CDR3 runs from the conserved cysteine through the conserved F or W. Each record gives: J gene, V gene, CDR3 length, CDR3 protein.

TRBJ2-5 TRBV6-1 17 CASSYGLAGGPQETQYF
TRBJ2-1 TRBV11-3 14 CASSPRTSLGEQFF
TRBJ1-2 TRBV3-1 13 CASSQGTGKGYTF
TRBJ2-1 TRBV5-1 13 CASSLGGDNEQFF
TRBJ2-5 TRBV4-1 13 CASSQEPASTGYF
TRBJ1-1 TRBV6-5 11 CASTGGTEAFF
TRBJ2-7 TRBV19 15 CASSGAGWSSYEQYF
TRBJ2-5 TRBV6-6 15 CASSFPSGRGETQYF
TRBJ1-5 TRBV27 15 CASRSLGQGGWPQHF
TRBJ1-5 TRBV4-1 14 CASSHVGAFQPQHF
TRBJ1-4 TRBV28 13 CASIRDRGKKLFF
TRBJ1-5 TRBV12-3/TRBV12-4 15 CASSFSRGANQPQHF
TRBJ2-1 TRBV25-1 11 CASSGYNEQFF
TRBJ1-2 TRBV5-1 12 CASSLAKGGYTF
TRBJ2-5 TRBV7-8 13 CASSWTGEETQYF
TRBJ1-1 TRBV27 12 CASSLFPGEAFF
TRBJ1-1 TRBV12-3/TRBV12-4 15 CASTPGDRGKAEAFF
TRBJ2-3 TRBV7-2 12 CASSFTLDTQYF
TRBJ1-5 TRBV19 11 CASSMDRTQHF
TRBJ2-5 TRBV6-6 17 CASSTKKTGTLQETQYF
TRBJ2-7 TRBV5-1 15 CASSERTSGAREQYF
TRBJ2-3 TRBV12-3/TRBV12-4 12 CASSYRPDTQYF
TRBJ1-1 TRBV10-3 13 CAIAPYRGSEAFF
TRBJ1-2 TRBV12-3/TRBV12-4 13 CASSLGQGIDYTF
TRBJ1-4 TRBV29-1 14 CSVRFRGLYEKLFF
TRBJ2-1 TRBV11-3 18 CASSLGGLLAGYYNEQFF
TRBJ2-3 TRBV6-2/TRBV6-3 13 CASSPDGGDTQYF
TRBJ2-1 TRBV12-3/TRBV12-4 15 CASSFGGNRLNEQFF
TRBJ1-4 TRBV5-1 14 CASSPSANYEKLFF
TRBJ1-4 TRBV25-1 16 CASSDGDRVANEKLFF
TRBJ1-1 TRBV14 14 CASGKGQPNTEAFF
TRBJ2-2 TRBV5-1 13 CASSLPRSRELFF
TRBJ1-5 TRBV30 13 CAWSLAPRQPQHF
TRBJ2-3 TRBV12-5 16 CASGHSRVRSRDTQYF
TRBJ2-2 TRBV5-6 16 CASSPYSGRVTGELFF
TRBJ2-1 TRBV12-3/TRBV12-4 15 CASSSPGPGNNEQFF
TRBJ1-2 TRBV9 17 CASSETKTGTVNYGYTF
TRBJ2-1 TRBV5-1 16 CASSLEDLVLGDEQFF
TRBJ2-2 TRBV7-2 16 CASRPEGTRVPGELFF
TRBJ2-2 TRBV27 17 CASLETKRDGSTGELFF
TRBJ2-2 TRBV5-1 17 CASSYGLAGVATGELFF
TRBJ2-1 TRBV24-1 16 CATSDLGGRAPNEQFF
TRBJ2-5 TRBV7-2 14 CASTNLGSPSTQYF
TRBJ2-3 TRBV9 15 CASSVESLWGDTQYF
TRBJ2-1 TRBV7-9 14 CASSFETSGNEQFF
TRBJ2-3 TRBV7-9 15 CASSSLVGASDTQYF
TRBJ2-1 TRBV10-3 13 CAISESVRGAQFF
TRBJ2-7 TRBV5-1 12 CASSSDSYEQYF
TRBJ1-5 TRBV20-1 15 CSARAGQGSNQPQHF
TRBJ1-4 TRBV12-3/TRBV12-4 15 CASSYTTPGREKLFF
TRBJ1-1 TRBV10-3 14 CAISDTVLGTEAFF
TRBJ2-7 TRBV12-3/TRBV12-4 11 CASSSGTFLYF
TRBJ2-2 TRBV7-2 13 CASSPLDTGELFF
TRBJ2-5 TRBV12-3/TRBV12-4 13 CASSLQVGGTQYF
TRBJ2-3 TRBV5-1 15 CASSLWGLGTDTQYF
TRBJ2-7 TRBV9 16 CASSVAVWDTLYEQYF
TRBJ2-5 TRBV7-9 15 CASSSRGLAAETQYF
TRBJ2-1 TRBV20-1 15 CSARIGTMNYNEQFF
TRBJ1-2 TRBV6-1 15 CASRQQSQTYYGYTF
TRBJ2-1 TRBV11-2 15 CASSPMGLAYNEQFF